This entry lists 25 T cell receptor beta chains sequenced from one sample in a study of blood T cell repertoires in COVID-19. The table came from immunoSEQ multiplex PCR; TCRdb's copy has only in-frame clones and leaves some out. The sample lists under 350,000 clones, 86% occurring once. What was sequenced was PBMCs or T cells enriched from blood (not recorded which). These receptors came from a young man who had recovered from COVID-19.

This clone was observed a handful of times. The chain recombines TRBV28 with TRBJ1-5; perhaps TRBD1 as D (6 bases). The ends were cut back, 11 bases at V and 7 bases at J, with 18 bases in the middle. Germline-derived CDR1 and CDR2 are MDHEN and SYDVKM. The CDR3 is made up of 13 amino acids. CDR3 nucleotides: TGTGCCTCTCGGGGGGGGCCTCGACAGCCCCAGCATTTT. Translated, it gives CASRGGPRQPQHF.

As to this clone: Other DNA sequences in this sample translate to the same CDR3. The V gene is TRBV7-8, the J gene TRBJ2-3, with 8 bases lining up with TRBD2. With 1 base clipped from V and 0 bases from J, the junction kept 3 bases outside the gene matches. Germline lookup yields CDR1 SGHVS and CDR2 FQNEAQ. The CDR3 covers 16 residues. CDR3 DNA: TGTGCCAGCAGCTTAGGGGCTAGCGGGAGCACAGATACGCAGTATTTT. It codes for CASSLGASGSTDTQYF.

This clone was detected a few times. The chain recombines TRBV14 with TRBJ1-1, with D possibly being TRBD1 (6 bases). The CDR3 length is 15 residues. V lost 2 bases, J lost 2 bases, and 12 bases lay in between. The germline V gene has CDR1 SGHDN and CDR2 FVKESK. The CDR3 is CASSQMTGPNTEAFF. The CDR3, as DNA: TGTGCCAGCAGCCAAATGACAGGCCCTAACACTGAAGCTTTCTTT.

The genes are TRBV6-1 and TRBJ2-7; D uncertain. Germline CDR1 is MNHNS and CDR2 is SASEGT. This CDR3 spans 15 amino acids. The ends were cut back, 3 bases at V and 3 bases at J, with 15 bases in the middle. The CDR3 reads CASSDGVPLFYEQYF. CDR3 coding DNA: TGTGCCAGCAGTGACGGAGTCCCCCTATTCTACGAGCAGTACTTC.

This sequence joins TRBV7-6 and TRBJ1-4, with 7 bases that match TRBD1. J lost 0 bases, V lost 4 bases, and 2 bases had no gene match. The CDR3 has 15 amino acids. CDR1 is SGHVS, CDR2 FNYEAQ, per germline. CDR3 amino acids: CASSSGTATNEKLFF. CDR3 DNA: TGTGCCAGCAGCTCAGGGACAGCAACTAATGAAAAACTGTTTTTT.

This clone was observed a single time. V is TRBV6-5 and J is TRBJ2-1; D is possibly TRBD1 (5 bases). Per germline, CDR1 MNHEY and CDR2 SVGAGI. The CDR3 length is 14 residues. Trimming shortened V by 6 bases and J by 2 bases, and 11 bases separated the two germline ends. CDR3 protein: CASRRQQTYNEQFF. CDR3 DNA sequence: TGTGCCAGCAGGAGACAGCAAACCTACAATGAGCAGTTCTTC.

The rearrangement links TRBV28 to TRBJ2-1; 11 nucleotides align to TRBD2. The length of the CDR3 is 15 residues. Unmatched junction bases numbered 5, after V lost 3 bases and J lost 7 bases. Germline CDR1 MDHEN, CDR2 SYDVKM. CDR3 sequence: CASSFFSGGANEQFF. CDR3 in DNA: TGTGCCAGCAGTTTTTTTAGCGGGGGGGCAAATGAGCAGTTCTTC.

The CDR3: CASSQVNSRLAGPYNEQFF. The CDR3 bases are TGCGCCAGCAGCCAAGTTAACTCCAGGCTAGCGGGCCCATACAATGAGCAGTTCTTC. The chain combines TRBV4-1 with TRBJ2-1; 8 bases map to TRBD2. The CDR3 covers 19 residues. V was pared by 1 base and J by 4 bases, with 15 bases of the junction left unmatched. Germline V CDR1 and CDR2: MGHRA, YSYEKL.

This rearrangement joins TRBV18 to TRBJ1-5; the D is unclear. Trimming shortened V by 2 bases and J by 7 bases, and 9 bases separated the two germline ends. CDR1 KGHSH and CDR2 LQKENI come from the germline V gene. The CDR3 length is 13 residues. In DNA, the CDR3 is TGTGCCAGCTCACCATCTACCACCCAGCCCCAGCATTTT. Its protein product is CASSPSTTQPQHF.

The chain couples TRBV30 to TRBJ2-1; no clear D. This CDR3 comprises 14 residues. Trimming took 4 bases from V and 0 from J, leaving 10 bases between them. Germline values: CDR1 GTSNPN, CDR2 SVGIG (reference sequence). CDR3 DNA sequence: TGTGCCTGGATCCCGCCCTACTCCTACAATGAGCAGTTCTTC. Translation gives CAWIPPYSYNEQFF.

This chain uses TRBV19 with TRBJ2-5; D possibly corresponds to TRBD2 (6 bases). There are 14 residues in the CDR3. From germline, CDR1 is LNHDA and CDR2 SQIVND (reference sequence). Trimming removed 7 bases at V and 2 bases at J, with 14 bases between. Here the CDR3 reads CASTTMGGQETQYF. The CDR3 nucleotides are TGTGCCAGTACTACGATGGGAGGACAAGAGACCCAGTACTTC.

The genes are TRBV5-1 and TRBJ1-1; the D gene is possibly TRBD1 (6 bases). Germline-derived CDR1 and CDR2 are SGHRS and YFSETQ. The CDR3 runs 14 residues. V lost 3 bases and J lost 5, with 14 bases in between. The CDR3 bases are TGCGCCAGCAGCTCTTTACAGGGAAAAACTGAAGCTTTCTTT. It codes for CASSSLQGKTEAFF.

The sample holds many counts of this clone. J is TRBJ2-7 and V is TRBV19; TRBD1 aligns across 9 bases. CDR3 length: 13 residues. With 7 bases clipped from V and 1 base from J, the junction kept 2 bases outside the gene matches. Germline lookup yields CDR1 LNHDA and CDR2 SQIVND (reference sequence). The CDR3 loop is CASKGTGSYEQYF. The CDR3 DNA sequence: TGTGCCAGTAAGGGGACAGGGTCCTACGAGCAGTACTTC.

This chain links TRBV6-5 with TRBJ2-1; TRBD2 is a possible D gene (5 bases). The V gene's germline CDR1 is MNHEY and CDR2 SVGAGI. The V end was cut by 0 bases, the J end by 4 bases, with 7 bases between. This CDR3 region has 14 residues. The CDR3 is CASSYSSAYNEQFF. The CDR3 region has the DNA TGTGCCAGCAGTTACTCTAGCGCGTACAATGAGCAGTTCTTC.

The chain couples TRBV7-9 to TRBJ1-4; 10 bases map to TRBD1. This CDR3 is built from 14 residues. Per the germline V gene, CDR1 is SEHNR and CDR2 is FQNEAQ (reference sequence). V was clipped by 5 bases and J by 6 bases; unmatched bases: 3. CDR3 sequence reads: CASSLGQGDEKLFF. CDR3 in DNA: TGTGCCAGCAGCCTCGGACAGGGGGATGAAAAACTGTTTTTT.

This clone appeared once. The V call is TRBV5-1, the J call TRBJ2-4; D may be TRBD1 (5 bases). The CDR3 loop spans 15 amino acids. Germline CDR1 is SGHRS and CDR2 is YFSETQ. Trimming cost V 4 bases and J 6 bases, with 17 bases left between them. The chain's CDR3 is CASSPPLQETNIQYF. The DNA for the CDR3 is TGCGCCAGCAGCCCACCACTACAGGAAACAAACATTCAGTACTTC.

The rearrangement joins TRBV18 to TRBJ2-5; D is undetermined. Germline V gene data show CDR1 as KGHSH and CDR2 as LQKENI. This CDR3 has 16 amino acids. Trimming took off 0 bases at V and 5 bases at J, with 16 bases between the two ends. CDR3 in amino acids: CASSPPLAPNRETQYF. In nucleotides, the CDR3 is TGTGCCAGCTCACCACCGTTAGCCCCAAATAGGGAGACCCAGTACTTC.

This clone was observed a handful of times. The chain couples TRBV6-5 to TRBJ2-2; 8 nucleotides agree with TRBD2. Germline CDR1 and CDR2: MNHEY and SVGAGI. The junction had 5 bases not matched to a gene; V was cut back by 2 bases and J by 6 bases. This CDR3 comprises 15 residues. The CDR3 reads CASSYGRTSPGELFF. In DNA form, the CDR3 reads TGTGCCAGCAGTTACGGGAGGACTAGCCCCGGGGAGCTGTTTTTT.

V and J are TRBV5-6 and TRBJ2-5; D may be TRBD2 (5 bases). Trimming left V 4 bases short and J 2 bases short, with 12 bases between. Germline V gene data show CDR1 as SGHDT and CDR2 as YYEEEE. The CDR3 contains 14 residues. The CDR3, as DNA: TGTGCCAGCAGCCCACCGGGGATTCAAGAGACCCAGTACTTC. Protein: CASSPPGIQETQYF.

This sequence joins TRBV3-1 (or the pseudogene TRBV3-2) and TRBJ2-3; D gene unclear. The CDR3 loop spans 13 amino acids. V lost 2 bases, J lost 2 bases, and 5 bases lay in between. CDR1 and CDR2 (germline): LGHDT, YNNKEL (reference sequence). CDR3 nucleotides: TGTGCCAGCAGCCAAACAAACACAGATACGCAGTATTTT. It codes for CASSQTNTDTQYF.

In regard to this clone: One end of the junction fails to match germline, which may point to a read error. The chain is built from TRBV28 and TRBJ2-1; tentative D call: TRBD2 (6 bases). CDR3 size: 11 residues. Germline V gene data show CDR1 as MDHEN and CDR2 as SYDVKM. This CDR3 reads CASSWGLDAIF. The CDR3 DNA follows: TGTGCCAGCAGTTGGGGACTTGATGCGATCTTC.

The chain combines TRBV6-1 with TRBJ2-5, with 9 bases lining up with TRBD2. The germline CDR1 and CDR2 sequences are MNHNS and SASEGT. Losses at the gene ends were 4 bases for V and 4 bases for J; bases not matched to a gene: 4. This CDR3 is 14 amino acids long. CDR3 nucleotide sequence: TGTGCCAGCAGTGTAGCGGGAGATCGAGAGACCCAGTACTTC. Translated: CASSVAGDRETQYF.

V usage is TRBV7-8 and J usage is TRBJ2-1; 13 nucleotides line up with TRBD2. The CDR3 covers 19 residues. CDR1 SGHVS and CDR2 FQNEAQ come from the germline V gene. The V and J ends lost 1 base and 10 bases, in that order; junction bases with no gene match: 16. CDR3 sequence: CASSLVRQGTSGTRREQFF. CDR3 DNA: TGTGCCAGCAGCTTAGTGAGACAGGGGACTAGCGGGACCCGGAGGGAGCAGTTCTTC.

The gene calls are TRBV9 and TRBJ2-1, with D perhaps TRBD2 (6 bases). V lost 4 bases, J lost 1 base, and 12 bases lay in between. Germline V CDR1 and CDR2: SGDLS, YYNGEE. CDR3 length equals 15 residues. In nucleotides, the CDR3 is TGTGCCAGCAGCACCCTCGCGGGGTCCTACAATGAGCAGTTCTTC. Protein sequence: CASSTLAGSYNEQFF.

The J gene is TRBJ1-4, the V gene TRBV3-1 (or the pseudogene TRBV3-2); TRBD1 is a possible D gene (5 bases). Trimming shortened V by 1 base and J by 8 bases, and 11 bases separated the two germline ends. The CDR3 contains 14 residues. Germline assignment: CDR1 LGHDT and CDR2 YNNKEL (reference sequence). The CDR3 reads CASSQVSYREKLFF. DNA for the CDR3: TGTGCCAGCAGCCAAGTATCATACAGGGAAAAACTGTTTTTT.